This paragraph reports one TCR beta chain. The V gene's germline CDR1 is LGHNA and CDR2 YNFKEQ. The ends lost 0 bases at V and 0 bases at J; junction bases unmatched: 9. This CDR3 region has 19 residues. Method: immunoSEQ multiplex PCR; TCRdb's copy keeps in-frame clones and lacks some. The sample has about 380,000 clones, around 93% seen once; the top ten hold approximately 0.02%. The entry originates in a study of shared T cell receptors in the human thymus. The source is a human donor. The chain carries TRBV4-2 and TRBJ2-7, with 12 bases lining up with TRBD2. The source material was thymocytes. The CDR3: CASSQDRGLAGLTSYEQYF. The CDR3 DNA reads as TGTGCCAGCAGCCAAGATAGGGGACTAGCGGGCTTAACCTCCTACGAGCAGTACTTC.